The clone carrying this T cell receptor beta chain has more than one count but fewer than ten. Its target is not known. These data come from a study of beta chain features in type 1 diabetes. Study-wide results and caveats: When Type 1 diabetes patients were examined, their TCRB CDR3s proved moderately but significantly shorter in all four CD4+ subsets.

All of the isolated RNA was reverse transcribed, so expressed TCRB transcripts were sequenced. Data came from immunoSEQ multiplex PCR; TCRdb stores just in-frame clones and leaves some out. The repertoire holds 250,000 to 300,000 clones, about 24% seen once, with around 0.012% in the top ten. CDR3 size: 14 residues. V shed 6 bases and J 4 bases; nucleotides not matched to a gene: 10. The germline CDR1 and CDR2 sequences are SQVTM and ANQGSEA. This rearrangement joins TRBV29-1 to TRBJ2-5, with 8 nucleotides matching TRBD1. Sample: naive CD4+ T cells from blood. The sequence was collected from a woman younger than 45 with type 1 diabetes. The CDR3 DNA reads TGCAGCGTCGCCTCGACAGGGGTATCAGAGACCCAGTACTTC. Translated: CSVASTGVSETQYF. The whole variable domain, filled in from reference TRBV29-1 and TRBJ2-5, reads SAVISQKPSRDICQRGTSLTIQCQVDSQVTMMFWYRQQPGQSLTLIATANQGSEATYESGFVIDKFPISRPNLTFSTLTVSNMSPEDSSIYLCSVASTGVSETQYFGPGTRLLVL.